A selection of T cell receptor beta chains follows, all from one sample in a study of blood T cell repertoires in COVID-19. TCRdb's copy holds only in-frame clones and misses some; the assay was immunoSEQ multiplex PCR. The sample contains 200,000 to 250,000 clones, just over 85% of which appear only once. Sequencing was performed on peripheral blood. These receptors were obtained from a man aged 25-45 years who had recovered from COVID-19. The CDR3 runs from the conserved cysteine through the conserved F or W. A D gene is named only where the DNA matches it firmly. Expanded clones are given a class, and other clones once, few, many or no size at all.

D	size	V	length	J	CDR3	DNA
-	-	TRBV10-1	16	TRBJ1-6	CADSSDINRNNSPLHF	TGCGCCGACAGCAGTGATATAAACAGGAACAATTCACCCCTCCACTTT
TRBD1	-	TRBV6-5	15	TRBJ2-3	CASSYRDRGPDTQYF	TGTGCCAGCAGTTACCGGGACAGGGGCCCAGATACGCAGTATTTT
-	-	TRBV7-9	17	TRBJ1-1	CASRSNLGFTRQSEAFF	TGTGCCAGCAGGTCAAATCTTGGTTTCACGAGACAATCTGAAGCTTTCTTT
TRBD2	-	TRBV5-4	17	TRBJ2-5	CASSLEPSGGAGKTQYF	TGTGCCAGCAGCTTGGAACCTAGCGGGGGGGCCGGGAAGACCCAGTACTTC
-	-	TRBV5-1	15	TRBJ1-1	CASSLSGLGNTEAFF	TGCGCCAGCAGCCTAAGTGGACTAGGGAACACTGAAGCTTTCTTT
-	-	TRBV6-5	13	TRBJ2-7	CASTPRVGHEQYF	TGTGCCAGCACCCCCCGTGTGGGCCACGAGCAGTACTTC
-	-	TRBV5-4	14	TRBJ1-6	CASVSGVWSSPLHF	TGTGCCTCCGTGTCGGGTGTCTGGAGTTCACCCCTCCACTTT
-	-	TRBV13	15	TRBJ1-6	CASSHREPYNSPLHF	TGTGCCAGCAGTCACAGGGAACCCTATAATTCACCCCTCCACTTT
TRBD1	-	TRBV29-1	15	TRBJ2-7	CSVVMLGTGAYEQYF	TGCAGCGTTGTAATGTTGGGGACAGGGGCCTACGAGCAGTACTTC
TRBD1	-	TRBV7-9	15	TRBJ1-1	CASSYTGTAYTEAFF	TGTGCCAGCAGCTATACCGGGACAGCATACACTGAAGCTTTCTTT
-	-	TRBV11-2	16	TRBJ1-2	CASSSADTVYYYGYTF	TGTGCCAGCAGCTCCGCCGATACAGTTTATTACTATGGCTACACCTTC
-	-	TRBV19	13	TRBJ1-1	CASSRQWNTEAFF	TGTGCCAGTAGTCGACAGTGGAACACTGAAGCTTTCTTT
TRBD2	-	TRBV19	15	TRBJ2-3	CASSITSGSTDTQYF	TGTGCCAGTAGTATAACTAGCGGATCCACAGATACGCAGTATTTT
-	-	TRBV4-1	16	TRBJ1-2	CASSQARGGAGYGYTF	TGCGCCAGCAGCCAAGCCCGCGGGGGGGCGGGCTATGGCTACACCTTC
TRBD1	once	TRBV19	11	TRBJ1-2	CASDRGDGYTF	TGTGCCAGTGACAGGGGGGATGGCTACACCTTC
TRBD2	-	TRBV6-8	16	TRBJ2-1	CASSCRTSGVYNEQFF	TGTGCCAGCAGCTGCCGGACTAGCGGGGTTTACAATGAGCAGTTCTTC
TRBD1	-	TRBV6-5	14	TRBJ1-5	CASRRTGRNQPQHF	TGTGCCAGCAGGAGGACAGGGCGCAATCAGCCCCAGCATTTT
-	-	TRBV18	17	TRBJ2-7	CASSPSFGTQPTYEQYF	TGTGCCAGCTCGCCAAGCTTCGGGACACAGCCAACCTACGAGCAGTACTTC
-	-	TRBV5-1	13	TRBJ1-1	CASTVRLLDEAFF	TGCGCCAGCACCGTCCGCCTGCTAGATGAAGCTTTCTTT
-	-	TRBV5-1	14	TRBJ2-7	CASSLDGQTYEQYF	TGCGCCAGCAGCTTGGATGGACAGACCTACGAGCAGTACTTC
-	-	TRBV7-9	16	TRBJ2-6	CASSLGTGSGANVLTF	TGTGCCAGCAGCTTAGGCACAGGGTCCGGGGCCAACGTCCTGACTTTC
TRBD1	-	TRBV9	15	TRBJ2-1	CASSPRDSPYNEQFF	TGTGCCAGCAGCCCCCGGGACAGTCCCTACAATGAGCAGTTCTTC
-	-	TRBV7-2	14	TRBJ1-2	CASSPRRYNYGYTF	TGTGCCAGCAGCCCCAGGAGGTATAACTATGGCTACACCTTC
-	once	TRBV9	14	TRBJ1-3	CASSAWVTGTYLYF	TGTGCCAGCAGCGCCTGGGTCACCGGGACATATTTATATTTT
-	-	TRBV10-1	12	TRBJ2-2	CASSRVTGELFF	TGCGCCAGCAGTCGCGTTACCGGGGAGCTGTTTTTT
-	-	TRBV6-6	14	TRBJ1-5	CASSSGGENQPQHF	TGTGCCAGCAGTTCGGGGGGGGAGAATCAGCCCCAGCATTTT
TRBD1	-	TRBV5-1	14	TRBJ2-7	CASSPDRGSYEQYF	TGCGCCAGCAGCCCGGACAGGGGGAGCTACGAGCAGTACTTC
TRBD1	-	TRBV25-1	16	TRBJ1-3	CASSELEGAPGNTIYF	TGTGCCAGCAGTGAATTAGAGGGGGCGCCCGGAAACACCATATATTTT
TRBD2	-	TRBV15	19	TRBJ2-4	CATSRDLPQSDKRGPVQYF	TGTGCCACCAGCAGAGATCTACCCCAAAGCGACAAGCGGGGGCCGGTTCAGTACTTC
-	once	TRBV7-8	13	TRBJ1-2	CASSQRDSYGYTF	TGTGCCAGCAGCCAACGGGACTCCTATGGCTACACCTTC
-	-	TRBV27	14	TRBJ2-2	CASSWGQNTGELFF	TGTGCCAGCAGTTGGGGACAGAACACCGGGGAGCTGTTTTTT
-	-	TRBV11-2	11	TRBJ1-3	CASSPLNTIYF	TGTGCCAGCAGCCCCCTAAACACCATATATTTT
-	-	TRBV7-9	13	TRBJ2-1	CASSLRGLYEQFF	TGTGCCAGCAGCTTACGGGGACTGTATGAGCAGTTCTTC
TRBD1	-	TRBV11-2	14	TRBJ2-7	CASSPGQGVYEQYF	TGTGCCAGCAGTCCGGGACAGGGGGTTTACGAGCAGTACTTC
TRBD1	-	TRBV28	15	TRBJ1-2	CASSIPSTGHHGYTF	TGTGCCAGCAGTATTCCGTCGACAGGGCATCATGGCTACACCTTC
-	-	TRBV12-2	18	TRBJ2-1	CASRLARKRGEPYNEQFF	TGTGCAAGTCGCTTAGCGCGTAAACGGGGGGAACCTTACAATGAGCAGTTCTTC